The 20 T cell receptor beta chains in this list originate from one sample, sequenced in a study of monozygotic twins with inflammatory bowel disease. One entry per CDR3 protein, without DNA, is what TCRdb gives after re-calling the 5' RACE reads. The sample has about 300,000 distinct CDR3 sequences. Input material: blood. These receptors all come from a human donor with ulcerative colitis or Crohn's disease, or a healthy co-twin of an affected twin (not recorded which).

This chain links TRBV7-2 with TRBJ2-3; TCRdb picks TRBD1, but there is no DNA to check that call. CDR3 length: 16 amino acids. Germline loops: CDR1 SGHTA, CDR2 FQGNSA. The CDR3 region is CASSRVSGKGTDTQYF. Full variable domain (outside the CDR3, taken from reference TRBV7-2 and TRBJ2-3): GAGVSQSPSNKVTEKGKDVELRCDPISGHTALYWYRQSLGQGLEFLIYFQGNSAPDKSGLPSDRFSAERTGGSVSTLTIQRTQQEDSAVYLCASSRVSGKGTDTQYFGPGTRLTVL.

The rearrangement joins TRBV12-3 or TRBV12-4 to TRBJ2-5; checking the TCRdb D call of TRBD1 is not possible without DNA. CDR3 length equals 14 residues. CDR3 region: CASTPWGLQETQYF.

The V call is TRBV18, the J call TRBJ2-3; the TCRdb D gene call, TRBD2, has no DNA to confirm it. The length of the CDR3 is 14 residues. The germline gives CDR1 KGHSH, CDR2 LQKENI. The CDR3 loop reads CASPPVSGTDTQYF.

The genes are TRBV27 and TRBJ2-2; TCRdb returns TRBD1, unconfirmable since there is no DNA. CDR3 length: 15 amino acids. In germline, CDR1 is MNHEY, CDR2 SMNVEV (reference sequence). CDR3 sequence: CASSLRTGATGELFF.

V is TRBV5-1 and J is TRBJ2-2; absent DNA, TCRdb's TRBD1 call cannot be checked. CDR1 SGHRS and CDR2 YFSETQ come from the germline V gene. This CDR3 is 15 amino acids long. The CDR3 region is CASSLFQGNTGELFF.

CDR3 amino acids: CASSQEWGTASGTDTQYF. This sequence joins TRBV14 and TRBJ2-3; lacking DNA, the TRBD1 call made by TCRdb goes unchecked. Germline V gene lookup returns CDR1 SGHDN and CDR2 FVKESK. This CDR3 has 18 amino acids.

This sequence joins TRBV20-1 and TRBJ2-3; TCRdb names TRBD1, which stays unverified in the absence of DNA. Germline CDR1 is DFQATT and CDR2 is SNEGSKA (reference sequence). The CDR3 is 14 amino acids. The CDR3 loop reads CSAAGGTSTDTQYF.

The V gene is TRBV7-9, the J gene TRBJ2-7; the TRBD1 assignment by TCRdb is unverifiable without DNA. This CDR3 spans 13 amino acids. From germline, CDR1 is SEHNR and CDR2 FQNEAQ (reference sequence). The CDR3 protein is CASSRDRAYEQYF.

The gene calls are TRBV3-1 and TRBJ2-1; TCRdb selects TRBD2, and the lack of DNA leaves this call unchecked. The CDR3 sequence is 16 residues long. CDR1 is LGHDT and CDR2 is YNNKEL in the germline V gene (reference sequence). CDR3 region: CASSQERLAGGGEQFF.

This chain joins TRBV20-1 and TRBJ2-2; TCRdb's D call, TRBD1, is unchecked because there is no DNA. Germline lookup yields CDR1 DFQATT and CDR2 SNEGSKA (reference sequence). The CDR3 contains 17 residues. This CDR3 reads CSARDLKRGGGPGELFF.

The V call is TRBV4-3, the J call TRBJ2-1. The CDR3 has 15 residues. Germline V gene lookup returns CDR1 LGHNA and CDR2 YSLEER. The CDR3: CASSPTSTPYNEQFF.

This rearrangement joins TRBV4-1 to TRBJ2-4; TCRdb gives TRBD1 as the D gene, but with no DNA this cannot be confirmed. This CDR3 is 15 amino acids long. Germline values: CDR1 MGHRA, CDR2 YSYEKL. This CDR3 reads CASSQDQGAKNIQYF.

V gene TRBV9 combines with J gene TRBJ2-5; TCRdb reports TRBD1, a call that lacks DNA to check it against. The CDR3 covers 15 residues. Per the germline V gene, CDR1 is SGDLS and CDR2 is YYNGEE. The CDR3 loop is CASSGGASKGQTQYF.

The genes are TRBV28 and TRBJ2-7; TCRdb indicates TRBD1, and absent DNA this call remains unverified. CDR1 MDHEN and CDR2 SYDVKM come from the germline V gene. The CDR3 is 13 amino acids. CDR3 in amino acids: CTAQGQPNYEQYF.

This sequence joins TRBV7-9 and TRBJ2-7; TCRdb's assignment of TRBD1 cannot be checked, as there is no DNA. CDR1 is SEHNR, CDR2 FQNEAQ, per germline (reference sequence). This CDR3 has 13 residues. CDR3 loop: CASRPGQGHEQYF.

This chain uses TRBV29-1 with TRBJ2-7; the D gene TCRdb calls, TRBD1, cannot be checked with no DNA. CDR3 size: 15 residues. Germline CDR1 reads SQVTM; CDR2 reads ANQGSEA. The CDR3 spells CSVEFGGGTGYEQYF.

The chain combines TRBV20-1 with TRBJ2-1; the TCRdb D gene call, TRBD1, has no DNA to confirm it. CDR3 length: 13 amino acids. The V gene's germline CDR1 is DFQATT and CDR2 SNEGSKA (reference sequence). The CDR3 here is CSARDMGEPQQFF.

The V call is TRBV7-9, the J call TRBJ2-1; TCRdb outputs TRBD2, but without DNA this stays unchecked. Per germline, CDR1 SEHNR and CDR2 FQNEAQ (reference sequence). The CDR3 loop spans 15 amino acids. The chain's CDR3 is CASSLEVASGATQFF.

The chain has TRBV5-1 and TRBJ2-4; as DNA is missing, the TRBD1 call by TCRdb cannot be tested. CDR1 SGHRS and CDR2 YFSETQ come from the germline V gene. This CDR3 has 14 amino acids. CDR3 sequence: CASSLEAGADIQYF.

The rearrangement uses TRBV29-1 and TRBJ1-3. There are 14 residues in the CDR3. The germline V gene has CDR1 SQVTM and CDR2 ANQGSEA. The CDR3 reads CSVSDRLSGNTIYF.